Here is one T cell receptor (beta chain) with its context. Its antigen is unknown. This sample was included in a study of cytomegalovirus exposure and HLA in healthy donors. Primers: 60 Vbeta forward and 13 Jbeta reverse. Assay used: immunoSEQ multiplex PCR; TCRdb lists only in-frame clones, some missing. The table records some 100,000 clones, 76% of them present only once. Study-level findings and limits: Cytomegalovirus association was assigned to about 150 TCR beta chains.

J gave up 5 bases and V 6 bases, and 9 bases lay outside the gene matches. Germline assignment: CDR1 SQVTM and CDR2 ANQGSEA. The CDR3 length is 14 residues. Input material: PBMCs. The source is a woman aged 50 to 60 in good health and CMV-seropositive. The V and J genes are TRBV29-1 and TRBJ1-4, with TRBD1 matching 7 bases. DNA for the CDR3: TGCAGCGTGACCCGGGACAGTTCGAATGAAAAACTGTTTTTT. Protein: CSVTRDSSNEKLFF. The complete variable domain, with remaining parts taken from reference TRBV29-1 and TRBJ1-4, reads SAVISQKPSRDICQRGTSLTIQCQVDSQVTMMFWYRQQPGQSLTLIATANQGSEATYESGFVIDKFPISRPNLTFSTLTVSNMSPEDSSIYLCSVTRDSSNEKLFFGSGTQLSVL.